The 13 T cell receptor beta chains in this list originate from one sample, sequenced in a study of T cell responses to AZD1222 COVID-19 vaccine. TCRdb keeps only in-frame clones here, not all; method: immunoSEQ multiplex PCR. Of 150,000 to 200,000 clones in the sample, under 95% were seen once. The sequences come from peripheral blood, collected 28 days after the second AZD1222 dose. The receptor set was obtained from an adult who received the AZD1222 COVID-19 vaccine.

This clone has just one count. The chain employs TRBV19 and TRBJ1-2; 11 bases align to TRBD1. CDR1 is LNHDA, CDR2 SQIVND, per germline (reference sequence). V shed 5 bases, J shed 2 bases, and the junction held 1 base outside the gene matches. This CDR3 is 14 amino acids long. The CDR3, as DNA: TGTGCCAGTAGTCGGGACAGGGGGAACTATGGCTACACCTTC. It translates to CASSRDRGNYGYTF.

The rearrangement uses TRBV11-2 and TRBJ1-4; maybe TRBD1 (6 bases). V dropped 1 base and J dropped 8 bases, with 17 bases sitting between them. The germline gives CDR1 SGHAT, CDR2 FQNNGV. The length of the CDR3 is 16 residues. As DNA, the CDR3 is TGTGCCAGCAGCTTAGTCGGGGGGGGCGGCATGGAAAAACTGTTTTTT. It encodes CASSLVGGGGMEKLFF.

The J gene is TRBJ1-1, the V gene TRBV2, with a possible D match to TRBD1 (5 bases). The CDR3 runs 13 residues. Deletions cut 6 bases from V and 1 base from J, with 9 bases between. Per the germline V gene, CDR1 is SNHLY and CDR2 is FYNNEI. CDR3 DNA sequence: TGTGCCAGCAGGGCAGACAGGAACACTGAAGCTTTCTTT. It specifies CASRADRNTEAFF. The variable domain in full, with the rest retrieved from reference TRBV2 and TRBJ1-1, is EPEVTQTPSHQVTQMGQEVILRCVPISNHLYFYWYRQILGQKVEFLVSFYNNEISEKSEIFDDQFSVERPDGSNFTLKIRSTKLEDSAMYFCASRADRNTEAFFGQGTRLTVV.

The chain carries TRBV19 and TRBJ2-3, with 14 positions matching TRBD2. CDR3 length: 17 amino acids. CDR1 is LNHDA, CDR2 SQIVND, per germline (reference sequence). The junction had 9 bases not matched to a gene; V was cut back by 4 bases and J by 6 bases. The CDR3 DNA reads as TGTGCCAGTAGTAAGAGGACTAGCGGGGGGCCAGGGGATACGCAGTATTTT. As protein: CASSKRTSGGPGDTQYF.

A single count supports this clone. The J gene is TRBJ2-3, the V gene TRBV10-1; 8 bases agree with TRBD2. The V gene end was trimmed by 6 bases and the J gene end by 7 bases; junction bases not matched to a gene: 6. The CDR3 consists of 13 residues. Germline V gene data show CDR1 as WNHNN and CDR2 as SYGVQD (reference sequence). CDR3 in amino acids: CASRPGGANTQYF. DNA for the CDR3: TGCGCCAGCAGACCCGGGGGGGCGAATACGCAGTATTTT.

The chain is built from TRBV6-5 and TRBJ1-6; D is possibly TRBD1 (5 bases). The length of the CDR3 is 14 residues. The germline V gene has CDR1 MNHEY and CDR2 SVGAGI. Trimming stripped 7 bases from V and 7 bases from J, with 14 bases between. Here the CDR3 reads CASNLGDGNSPLHF. The DNA for the CDR3 is TGTGCCAGCAACTTGGGGGACGGGAATTCACCCCTCCACTTT.

V and J are TRBV19 and TRBJ1-2, with 10 bases that match TRBD1. V shed 10 bases, J shed 3 bases, and the junction held 8 bases outside the gene matches. Germline CDR1 is LNHDA and CDR2 is SQIVND (reference sequence). The CDR3 spans 14 residues. The CDR3: CATTPGTGDYGYTF. The CDR3 bases are TGTGCCACTACTCCTGGGACAGGGGACTATGGCTACACCTTC.

The J gene is TRBJ2-7, the V gene TRBV28; D not certain. The CDR3 spans 14 residues. V lost 5 bases and J lost 0, with 11 bases in between. Germline CDR1 is MDHEN and CDR2 is SYDVKM. CDR3 residues: CASSPRIGSYEQYF. The CDR3 nucleotides are TGTGCCAGCAGTCCACGGATCGGCTCCTACGAGCAGTACTTC.

The V and J genes are TRBV5-1 and TRBJ1-6; 11 bases align to TRBD1. Germline lookup yields CDR1 SGHRS and CDR2 YFSETQ. With V trimmed by 4 bases and J by 9 bases, 6 bases remained unmatched. The CDR3 consists of 15 residues. The DNA for the CDR3 is TGCGCCAGCAGCGCGGGACAGGGGGACGGTTCACCCCTCCACTTT. It is translated as CASSAGQGDGSPLHF.

The chain joins TRBV7-2 to TRBJ2-7, with 8 bases lining up with TRBD1. The CDR3 spans 14 residues. Per the germline V gene, CDR1 is SGHTA and CDR2 is FQGNSA. V lost 4 bases and J lost 4; bases outside the gene matches: 6. CDR3 protein: CASSSGTGRYEQYF. CDR3 nucleotide sequence: TGTGCCAGCAGCTCAGGGACAGGCCGGTACGAGCAGTACTTC.

Here the CDR3 reads CASSAPTGGTAAFF. The CDR3, as DNA: TGTGCCAGCAGTGCTCCTACAGGGGGCACGGCGGCTTTCTTT. V is TRBV2 and J is TRBJ1-1; TRBD1 matches at 9 bases. Germline V gene data show CDR1 as SNHLY and CDR2 as FYNNEI. The V segment lost 4 bases and the J segment 11 bases; nucleotides outside the gene matches: 11. This CDR3 is 14 amino acids long.

V and J are TRBV7-2 and TRBJ2-7; TRBD2 agrees at 8 bases. The V and J ends lost 5 bases and 2 bases, in that order; junction bases with no gene match: 14. CDR3 length: 17 amino acids. Per the germline V gene, CDR1 is SGHTA and CDR2 is FQGNSA. This CDR3 reads CASSITIGLAPTYEQYF. CDR3 in DNA: TGTGCCAGCAGCATAACAATAGGACTAGCCCCCACCTACGAGCAGTACTTC.

This CDR3 reads CSASLRAGVGTDTQYF. Written as DNA, the CDR3 is TGCAGTGCTAGTCTGCGAGCGGGAGTTGGGACAGATACGCAGTATTTT. The gene calls are TRBV20-1 and TRBJ2-3; TRBD2 aligns across 8 bases. The CDR3 runs to 16 residues. Germline CDR1 reads DFQATT; CDR2 reads SNEGSKA (reference sequence). The V segment lost 3 bases and the J segment 3 bases; nucleotides outside the gene matches: 11.